This T cell receptor beta chain was found in a study of cytomegalovirus exposure and HLA in healthy donors. Overall study: HLA-typed donors were the source of tens of millions of unique TCRs held in an early data release.

The primer mix had 60 Vbeta and 13 Jbeta primers. Repertoires were generated with immunoSEQ multiplex PCR, while TCRdb's copy carries only in-frame clones and drops some. The table records 95,000 to 150,000 clones, 70% to 85% of them present only once. Germline V gene sequence: CDR1 SNHLY, CDR2 FYNNEI. Trimming removed 3 bases from V and 8 bases from J, with 11 bases in between. This CDR3 has 13 residues. Unrecorded immune exposures were likely, despite nominal health at sampling. Material: PBMCs. The chain combines TRBV2 with TRBJ2-1, with D perhaps TRBD1 (5 bases). The origin of this receptor is a woman between 40 and 55 years old in good health and CMV-seropositive. CDR3 loop: CASSDLGADEQFF. The CDR3 DNA follows: TGTGCCAGCAGTGATTTAGGGGCGGATGAGCAGTTCTTC. Supplemented by reference TRBV2 and TRBJ2-1, the full variable domain reads EPEVTQTPSHQVTQMGQEVILRCVPISNHLYFYWYRQILGQKVEFLVSFYNNEISEKSEIFDDQFSVERPDGSNFTLKIRSTKLEDSAMYFCASSDLGADEQFFGPGTRLTVL.